This is a list of T cell receptor beta chains from one sample in a study of blood T cell repertoires in COVID-19. The method was immunoSEQ multiplex PCR; TCRdb's version includes in-frame clones alone and lacks a portion of them. The sample consists of about 300,000 clones, less than 85% of them appearing once. The sequencing sample was made of PBMCs or T cells enriched from blood (not recorded which). These receptors were collected from a woman younger than 45 who had been exposed to COVID-19. CDR3s include the opening cysteine and the closing phenylalanine or tryptophan. D genes are given only for firm matches. A row's size may be missing; if present it is once, few, many or a size class.

j_gene: TRBJ1-5; len: 15; v_gene: TRBV9; d_gene: -; abundance: -; CDR3aa: CASSEGGGLQQPQHF; CDR3nt: TGTGCCAGCAGCGAGGGGGGAGGGCTACAGCAGCCCCAGCATTTT
j_gene: TRBJ2-7; len: 15; v_gene: TRBV30; d_gene: -; abundance: once; CDR3aa: CAWTIGTGPAYEQYF; CDR3nt: TGTGCCTGGACAATCGGCACAGGGCCTGCTTACGAGCAGTACTTC
j_gene: TRBJ2-7; len: 15; v_gene: TRBV4-1; d_gene: TRBD1; abundance: -; CDR3aa: CASSQDPTGTYEQYF; CDR3nt: TGCGCCAGCAGCCAAGATCCGACAGGGACCTACGAGCAGTACTTC
j_gene: TRBJ1-1; len: 18; v_gene: TRBV21-1; d_gene: -; abundance: -; CDR3aa: CASSLSLSQGGPQYEAFF; CDR3nt: TGTGCCAGCAGCCTATCCCTGAGCCAGGGCGGCCCTCAGTATGAAGCTTTCTTT
j_gene: TRBJ2-1; len: 17; v_gene: TRBV28; d_gene: TRBD2; abundance: -; CDR3aa: CASSNPGLAEAYNEQFF; CDR3nt: TGTGCCAGCAGCAACCCAGGACTAGCCGAAGCCTACAATGAGCAGTTCTTC
j_gene: TRBJ2-6; len: 16; v_gene: TRBV21-1; d_gene: -; abundance: -; CDR3aa: CASRLIVYAGANVLTF; CDR3nt: TGTGCCAGCAGATTAATAGTCTACGCTGGGGCCAACGTCCTGACTTTC
j_gene: TRBJ1-4; len: 14; v_gene: TRBV4-2; d_gene: TRBD1; abundance: few; CDR3aa: CASSQGQGNEKLFF; CDR3nt: TGTGCCAGCAGCCAGGGACAGGGAAACGAAAAACTGTTTTTT
j_gene: TRBJ2-7; len: 14; v_gene: TRBV28; d_gene: TRBD1; abundance: -; CDR3aa: CASRGSTGSHEQYF; CDR3nt: TGTGCCAGCAGGGGGTCGACAGGGTCCCACGAGCAGTACTTC
j_gene: TRBJ2-3; len: 13; v_gene: TRBV5-1; d_gene: -; abundance: -; CDR3aa: CASTSSGFGTQYF; CDR3nt: TGCGCCAGCACCTCTAGTGGATTCGGGACGCAGTATTTT
j_gene: TRBJ2-7; len: 16; v_gene: TRBV5-1; d_gene: TRBD2; abundance: -; CDR3aa: CASSLGGSGGIYEQYF; CDR3nt: TGCGCCAGCAGCTTGGGTGGTAGCGGGGGGATCTACGAGCAGTACTTC
j_gene: TRBJ2-1; len: 15; v_gene: TRBV9; d_gene: -; abundance: -; CDR3aa: CASSVAGLSYNEQFF; CDR3nt: TGTGCCAGCAGCGTAGCGGGTCTATCCTACAATGAGCAGTTCTTC
j_gene: TRBJ1-6; len: 13; v_gene: TRBV28; d_gene: -; abundance: -; CDR3aa: CASSLQGGSPLHF; CDR3nt: TGTGCCAGCAGCTTGCAGGGCGGTTCACCCCTCCACTTT
j_gene: TRBJ1-2; len: 14; v_gene: TRBV4-3; d_gene: -; abundance: -; CDR3aa: CASTSMARNYGYTF; CDR3nt: TGCGCCAGCACCTCAATGGCGCGGAATTATGGCTACACCTTC
j_gene: TRBJ2-5; len: 14; v_gene: TRBV27; d_gene: TRBD2; abundance: -; CDR3aa: CASSLLAGGETQYF; CDR3nt: TGTGCCAGCAGTCTTCTAGCGGGAGGAGAGACCCAGTACTTC
j_gene: TRBJ1-1; len: 14; v_gene: TRBV28; d_gene: -; abundance: -; CDR3aa: CASSFAQGGTEAFF; CDR3nt: TGTGCCAGCAGTTTCGCCCAAGGGGGCACTGAAGCTTTCTTT
j_gene: TRBJ1-1; len: 14; v_gene: TRBV28; d_gene: -; abundance: once; CDR3aa: CASSLHQKNTEAFF; CDR3nt: TGTGCCAGCAGTCTTCACCAGAAGAACACTGAAGCTTTCTTT
j_gene: TRBJ2-7; len: 15; v_gene: TRBV21-1; d_gene: -; abundance: -; CDR3aa: CASSKTGGPWYEQYF; CDR3nt: TGTGCCAGCAGCAAGACAGGGGGGCCCTGGTACGAGCAGTACTTC
j_gene: TRBJ2-7; len: 12; v_gene: TRBV3-1/TRBV3-2; d_gene: -; abundance: -; CDR3aa: CASSYKNYEQYF; CDR3nt: TGTGCCAGCAGCTACAAGAACTACGAGCAGTACTTC
j_gene: TRBJ1-2; len: 11; v_gene: TRBV20-1; d_gene: -; abundance: once; CDR3aa: CSAPVRNGYTF; CDR3nt: TGCAGTGCTCCGGTCAGGAATGGCTACACCTTC
j_gene: TRBJ1-5; len: 15; v_gene: TRBV6-1; d_gene: -; abundance: once; CDR3aa: CASSDGHLSNQPQHF; CDR3nt: TGTGCCAGCAGTGATGGGCACCTTAGCAATCAGCCCCAGCATTTT
j_gene: TRBJ2-3; len: 11; v_gene: TRBV4-1; d_gene: -; abundance: once; CDR3aa: CASKAGDTQYF; CDR3nt: TGCGCCAGCAAAGCAGGGGATACGCAGTATTTT
j_gene: TRBJ2-1; len: 13; v_gene: TRBV11-2; d_gene: -; abundance: -; CDR3aa: CASSQDRNNEQFF; CDR3nt: TGTGCCAGCAGCCAGGACAGAAACAATGAGCAGTTCTTC
j_gene: TRBJ1-2; len: 13; v_gene: TRBV29-1; d_gene: TRBD1; abundance: -; CDR3aa: CSASDRGNYGYTF; CDR3nt: TGCAGCGCTTCCGACAGGGGCAACTATGGCTACACCTTC
j_gene: TRBJ2-7; len: 13; v_gene: TRBV6-5; d_gene: -; abundance: -; CDR3aa: CASSYLLSYEQYF; CDR3nt: TGTGCCAGCAGTTACCTCCTGTCCTACGAGCAGTACTTC
j_gene: TRBJ1-5; len: 15; v_gene: TRBV28; d_gene: -; abundance: -; CDR3aa: CASSWPGIISQPQHF; CDR3nt: TGTGCCAGCAGTTGGCCAGGGATAATCAGTCAGCCCCAGCATTTT